The present T cell receptor beta chain was sequenced within a study of monozygotic twins with cystic fibrosis. Study context: With about 15 PCR cycles, barcoded libraries came from around 3 micrograms of fragmented DNA. Whole-study findings and limits: Low clonality (median roughly 0.0099) suggested a mostly naive repertoire.

Points on this clone: The antigen is undetermined.

TCRdb keeps only in-frame clones here, not all; method: immunoSEQ multiplex PCR. The sample holds some 17,000 clones, 95% to 97% seen once. Germline CDR1 SGHRS, CDR2 YFSETQ. There are 14 residues in the CDR3. Trimming stripped 0 bases from V and 4 bases from J, with 10 bases between. The specimen sequenced was blood. The rearrangement joins TRBV5-1 to TRBJ1-1, with D unresolved. The clonotype was recovered from a girl aged 2 to 9 with cystic fibrosis. In DNA, the CDR3 is TGCGCCAGCAGCTTGGCCACGGTCGCCACTGAAGCTTTCTTT. This encodes CASSLATVATEAFF.